The 19 T cell receptor beta chains listed next were all sequenced from one sample in a study of OX40 agonist ivuxolimab in advanced cancers. Generated by immunoSEQ multiplex PCR, the TCRdb table keeps only in-frame clones and is missing some. This table has about 54,000 clones, approximately 84% appearing once. Sequenced material: CD4+ or CD8+ T cells sorted from blood, taken in a trial of the OX40 agonist ivuxolimab. The receptor set was obtained from an adult with an advanced solid tumor such as melanoma, head and neck, liver or kidney cancer.

The chain is built from TRBV7-9 and TRBJ1-1; D perhaps matches TRBD1 (6 bases). The V gene lost 5 bases and the J gene lost 4 bases, with 14 bases spanning the gap. The CDR3 length is 14 residues. The V gene's germline CDR1 is SEHNR and CDR2 FQNEAQ (reference sequence). The CDR3 DNA reads as TGTGCCAGCAGCAGTGGGGGCGGGAGCACTGAAGCTTTCTTT. This codes for CASSSGGGSTEAFF.

The chain links TRBV28 to TRBJ1-2; no firm D call. The germline CDR1 and CDR2 sequences are MDHEN and SYDVKM. The V and J ends lost 8 bases and 2 bases respectively, with 15 bases between them. The CDR3 contains 14 residues. CDR3 coding DNA: TGTGCCAGCCTCGGAGAACGAGCGAACTATGGCTACACCTTC. Its protein is CASLGERANYGYTF.

Comment on this clone: This CDR3 is also generated by other DNA sequences in the sample. The chain is built from TRBV5-1 and TRBJ2-3; the D is unclear. Germline V CDR1 and CDR2: SGHRS, YFSETQ. This CDR3 spans 12 amino acids. The V and J ends lost 0 bases and 5 bases respectively, with 4 bases between them. The CDR3 sequence: CASSLDLDTQYF. CDR3 DNA sequence: TGCGCCAGCAGCTTGGATTTAGATACGCAGTATTTT.

This clone has more than one count but fewer than ten. The chain links TRBV7-2 to TRBJ2-3, with 11 nucleotides matching TRBD2. The CDR3 is 19 residues long. The germline V gene has CDR1 SGHTA and CDR2 FQGNSA. The J segment lost 0 bases and the V segment lost 5 bases, leaving 13 bases of the junction unmatched. CDR3 in amino acids: CASSPGLAGPLPSTDTQYF. The CDR3, as DNA: TGTGCCAGCAGCCCCGGACTAGCGGGCCCTCTACCTAGCACAGATACGCAGTATTTT.

This clone has just a few counts. The chain couples TRBV5-4 to TRBJ1-1; D call uncertain. This CDR3 has 13 amino acids. Germline V gene data show CDR1 as SGHNT and CDR2 as YYREEE (reference sequence). Trimming took off 3 bases at V and 3 bases at J, with 9 bases between the two ends. This chain's CDR3 is CASSSLGDTEAFF. CDR3 sequence (DNA): TGTGCCAGCAGCTCCCTCGGGGACACTGAAGCTTTCTTT.

The V and J genes are TRBV19 and TRBJ2-6, with a possible D match to TRBD2 (6 bases). Germline CDR1 LNHDA, CDR2 SQIVND (reference sequence). V lost 3 bases and J 2 bases, leaving 8 bases between the germline ends. This CDR3 region has 15 residues. CDR3 sequence: CASSIRTTGANVLTF. The CDR3 bases are TGTGCCAGTAGTATTAGGACTACTGGGGCCAACGTCCTGACTTTC.

The rearrangement joins TRBV13 to TRBJ2-7; TRBD2 agrees at 7 bases. The CDR3 has 15 amino acids. With 8 bases clipped from V and 1 base from J, the junction kept 11 bases outside the gene matches. CDR1 is PRHDT, CDR2 FYEKMQ, per germline (reference sequence). The CDR3 DNA reads as TGTGCCAGCGGCGAGCGGGGAGGGCCATCCTACGAGCAGTACTTC. It specifies CASGERGGPSYEQYF.

The chain employs TRBV19 and TRBJ2-7; a possible D gene is TRBD1 (6 bases). This CDR3 is built from 15 residues. Germline-derived CDR1 and CDR2 are LNHDA and SQIVND (reference sequence). Trimming took off 3 bases at V and 0 bases at J, with 12 bases between the two ends. The CDR3 nucleotides read TGTGCCAGTAGTATGAGTTTAGGGGGCTCCTACGAGCAGTACTTC. This gives the protein CASSMSLGGSYEQYF.

The V call is TRBV4-1, the J call TRBJ2-7, with 11 positions matching TRBD2. CDR1 MGHRA and CDR2 YSYEKL come from the germline V gene. The length of the CDR3 is 15 residues. J gave up 3 bases and V 3 bases, and 4 bases lay outside the gene matches. The CDR3 coding sequence is TGCGCCAGCAGCCAGGGACTAGCGGAGATCTACGAGCAGTACTTC. Translated: CASSQGLAEIYEQYF.

The chain has TRBV6-6 and TRBJ2-2, with D possibly being TRBD1 (6 bases). The V gene's germline CDR1 is MNHNY and CDR2 SVGAGI (reference sequence). This CDR3 region has 15 residues. V lost 7 bases and J lost 1, with 13 bases in between. The CDR3 here is CASKQPTGNTGELFF. The DNA for the CDR3 is TGTGCCAGCAAACAACCGACAGGGAACACCGGGGAGCTGTTTTTT.

The V gene is TRBV6-5, the J gene TRBJ1-2, with D possibly matching TRBD1 (6 bases). Trimming took off 6 bases at V and 4 bases at J, with 15 bases between the two ends. This CDR3 region has 14 residues. Germline CDR1 reads MNHEY; CDR2 reads SVGAGI. CDR3 in DNA: TGTGCCAGCAGACCCCCGGGGGCCGGCTATGGCTACACCTTC. It specifies CASRPPGAGYGYTF.

The chain couples TRBV5-4 to TRBJ2-1, with 8 bases lining up with TRBD2. Trimming cost V 0 bases and J 5 bases; bases outside gene matches: 4. This CDR3 is built from 15 residues. CDR1 SGHNT and CDR2 YYREEE come from the germline V gene (reference sequence). In DNA form, the CDR3 reads TGTGCCAGCAGCTTGGGTACTAGCGGCCACAATGAGCAGTTCTTC. Translating gives CASSLGTSGHNEQFF.

This rearrangement joins TRBV7-9 to TRBJ1-4; 10 nucleotides align to TRBD1. After removal of 5 bases from V and 8 bases from J, the junction contained 8 bases not matched to a gene. Germline V gene lookup returns CDR1 SEHNR and CDR2 FQNEAQ (reference sequence). This CDR3 has 15 amino acids. The CDR3 region has the DNA TGTGCCAGCAGCGCTGGGACAGGGGAATACGAAAAACTGTTTTTT. Translating it yields CASSAGTGEYEKLFF.

This sequence joins TRBV21-1 and TRBJ2-1; TRBD1, the table's D call, was not compared with the DNA. TRBV21-1 is classified as a pseudogene. The CDR3 contains 17 residues. The CDR3 reads CASSKSTIGTIYNEQFF. The DNA of the CDR3 is TGTGCCAGCAGCAAGTCAACCATCGGGACAATCTACAATGAGCAGTTCTTC.

This clone came up a few times. This rearrangement joins TRBV30 to TRBJ2-5, with D possibly being TRBD1 (6 bases). CDR1 GTSNPN and CDR2 SVGIG come from the germline V gene (reference sequence). The CDR3 sequence is 14 residues long. V lost 2 bases, J lost 2 bases, and 12 bases lay in between. CDR3: CAWSKGVGQETQYF. CDR3 in DNA: TGTGCCTGGAGTAAGGGGGTTGGTCAAGAGACCCAGTACTTC.

V and J are TRBV4-3 and TRBJ1-2, with D maybe TRBD1 (6 bases). CDR1 is LGHNA and CDR2 is YSLEER in the germline V gene. This CDR3 has 16 amino acids. With 3 bases removed from V and 0 bases from J, the gap between germline ends came to 14 bases. CDR3 DNA: TGCGCCAGCAGCCAGATAACAGGGAAAACTAACTATGGCTACACCTTC. The encoded protein is CASSQITGKTNYGYTF.

The chain links TRBV7-9 to TRBJ2-5, with 9 bases that match TRBD2. This CDR3 comprises 15 residues. Germline V gene data show CDR1 as SEHNR and CDR2 as FQNEAQ (reference sequence). Trimming took 1 base from V and 4 from J; bases not matched to a gene: 4. The CDR3 DNA reads TGTGCCAGCAGCTTAGGTAGCGGGAGTAGAGAGACCCAGTACTTC. It encodes CASSLGSGSRETQYF.

This sequence joins TRBV28 and TRBJ1-1, with D uncertain. The CDR3 sequence is 14 residues long. Germline CDR1 MDHEN, CDR2 SYDVKM. The V end was cut by 6 bases, the J end by 0 bases, with 11 bases between. The CDR3 sequence: CASSSPALNTEAFF. As DNA, the CDR3 is TGTGCCAGCAGCTCACCGGCACTGAACACTGAAGCTTTCTTT.

The J gene is TRBJ1-5, the V gene TRBV9, with a weak D call TRBD1 (5 bases). The CDR3 consists of 14 residues. CDR1 SGDLS and CDR2 YYNGEE come from the germline V gene. V was trimmed by 0 bases and J by 1 base, leaving 5 bases between them. The CDR3 coding sequence is TGTGCCAGCAGCGTAGGGGGCAGCAATCAGCCCCAGCATTTT. It translates to CASSVGGSNQPQHF. Full variable domain (missing parts from reference TRBV9 and TRBJ1-5): DSGVTQTPKHLITATGQRVTLRCSPRSGDLSVYWYQQSLDQGLQFLIQYYNGEERAKGNILERFSAQQFPDLHSELNLSSLELGDSALYFCASSVGGSNQPQHFGDGTRLSIL.